Presented here are 15 T cell receptor beta chains from one specimen sequenced in a study of blood T cell repertoires in COVID-19. The table came from immunoSEQ multiplex PCR; TCRdb's copy has only in-frame clones and leaves some out. The sample includes roughly 240,000 clones, approximately 80% seen only once; the top ten take around 2.4%. The specimen was peripheral blood. The origin of the receptors is a middle-aged man who had recovered from COVID-19.

This clone was seen a single time. V gene TRBV2 combines with J gene TRBJ1-6; TRBD1 is a possible D gene (5 bases). The CDR3 contains 15 residues. With 7 bases removed from V and 0 bases from J, the gap between germline ends came to 10 bases. Germline CDR1 and CDR2: SNHLY and FYNNEI. The CDR3, as DNA: TGTGCCAGCAAGGGGCAGAGCTCCTATAATTCACCCCTCCACTTT. This codes for CASKGQSSYNSPLHF.

This clone was observed once. This chain links TRBV6-5 with TRBJ1-5; 7 bases agree with TRBD1. The CDR3 spans 14 residues. CDR1 and CDR2 from the germline V gene are MNHEY and SVGAGI. J gave up 7 bases and V 6 bases, and 9 bases lay outside the gene matches. This CDR3 is CASSPLQGNQPQHF. DNA for the CDR3: TGTGCCAGCAGCCCCCTACAGGGGAACCAGCCCCAGCATTTT.

The V and J genes are TRBV27 and TRBJ1-5, with TRBD1 matching 9 bases. With V trimmed by 6 bases and J by 0 bases, 9 bases remained unmatched. Germline V CDR1 and CDR2: MNHEY, SMNVEV (reference sequence). This CDR3 has 17 amino acids. The CDR3 spells CASRSGTGLDSNQPQHF. The CDR3 DNA sequence: TGTGCCAGCAGGTCCGGGACAGGGTTAGATAGCAATCAGCCCCAGCATTTT.

This clone occurred once. J is TRBJ1-3 and V is TRBV6-1; a possible D gene is TRBD1 (5 bases). The CDR3 is 21 residues long. The germline V gene encodes CDR1 MNHNS and CDR2 SASEGT. The V and J ends lost 0 bases and 0 bases respectively, with 24 bases between them. The CDR3 nucleotides are TGTGCCAGCAGTGAAGCGGCCCCGGGAGGAACAGGAGGGAGCTCTGGAAACACCATATATTTT. It yields the protein CASSEAAPGGTGGSSGNTIYF.

V and J are TRBV5-6 and TRBJ1-2; TRBD1 matches 8 bases. The V gene's germline CDR1 is SGHDT and CDR2 YYEEEE. This CDR3 has 15 residues. V dropped 4 bases and J dropped 5; count of bases not matched to a gene: 10. The CDR3 DNA sequence: TGTGCCAGCAGCACGACAGGGGCCCGCCTTTATGGCTACACCTTC. Its translation is CASSTTGARLYGYTF.

The CDR3 loop is CASSIATGDTGELFF. CDR3 in DNA: TGTGCCAGTAGTATAGCAACAGGGGACACCGGGGAGCTGTTTTTT. V gene TRBV19 combines with J gene TRBJ2-2; 7 bases line up with TRBD1. There are 15 residues in the CDR3. The J segment lost 3 bases and the V segment lost 1 base, leaving 2 bases of the junction unmatched. The germline V gene encodes CDR1 LNHDA and CDR2 SQIVND (reference sequence).

This chain connects TRBV7-9 to TRBJ2-7; 7 bases align to TRBD1. This CDR3 comprises 15 residues. Germline loops: CDR1 SEHNR, CDR2 FQNEAQ (reference sequence). Trimming at V came to 4 bases and at J to 2 bases, leaving 8 bases not matched to a gene. CDR3 DNA sequence: TGTGCCAGCAGCTCGCCATGGACAGGTACCTACGAGCAGTACTTC. Protein sequence: CASSSPWTGTYEQYF.

CDR3 loop: CASSFTGGVEGEAFF. The CDR3 DNA sequence: TGCGCCAGCAGCTTTACAGGGGGCGTCGAGGGTGAAGCTTTCTTT. The rearrangement uses TRBV5-1 and TRBJ1-1, with 9 bases that match TRBD1. Germline V CDR1 and CDR2: SGHRS, YFSETQ. The CDR3 runs to 15 residues. V was clipped by 2 bases and J by 7 bases; unmatched bases: 9. Using reference TRBV5-1 and TRBJ1-1 for the parts outside the CDR3, the full variable domain is KAGVTQTPRYLIKTRGQQVTLSCSPISGHRSVSWYQQTPGQGLQFLFEYFSETQRNKGNFPGRFSGRQFSNSRSEMNVSTLELGDSALYLCASSFTGGVEGEAFFGQGTRLTVV.

The rearrangement links TRBV27 to TRBJ2-2; the match to TRBD2 covers 12 bases. The germline CDR1 and CDR2 sequences are MNHEY and SMNVEV (reference sequence). After removal of 7 bases from V and 2 bases from J, the junction contained 5 bases not matched to a gene. This CDR3 comprises 16 residues. CDR3 protein: CASIRTSGTNTGELFF. The CDR3 DNA reads as TGTGCCAGCATTAGGACTAGCGGGACAAACACCGGGGAGCTGTTTTTT.

The V gene is TRBV11-2, the J gene TRBJ2-7, with TRBD2 as a possible D gene (5 bases). CDR3 length: 14 amino acids. V shed 1 base and J shed 4 bases, with 11 bases lying between them. CDR1 is SGHAT and CDR2 is FQNNGV in the germline V gene. CDR3 coding DNA: TGTGCCAGCAGCTTAGTGGCCGGGGAGTACGAGCAGTACTTC. It translates to CASSLVAGEYEQYF.

The V call is TRBV5-1, the J call TRBJ2-2; 10 positions agree with TRBD2. V lost 3 bases and J lost 4; bases outside the gene matches: 3. CDR1 is SGHRS and CDR2 is YFSETQ in the germline V gene. This CDR3 spans 15 amino acids. For the CDR3, the DNA is TGCGCCAGCAGCTCTAGCGGGAGAGGCACCGGGGAGCTGTTTTTT. Translated: CASSSSGRGTGELFF. Variable domain in full (rest from reference TRBV5-1 and TRBJ2-2): KAGVTQTPRYLIKTRGQQVTLSCSPISGHRSVSWYQQTPGQGLQFLFEYFSETQRNKGNFPGRFSGRQFSNSRSEMNVSTLELGDSALYLCASSSSGRGTGELFFGEGSRLTVL.

With regard to this clone: One end of the junction fails to match germline, which may point to a read error. The V call is TRBV6-5, the J call TRBJ1-4; 8 nucleotides agree with TRBD1. The CDR3 runs 14 residues. CDR1 and CDR2 from the germline V gene are MNHEY and SVGAGI. The CDR3, as DNA: TGTGCCAGCATTTACAGGGGGATCGGGGAAAAACTGTTTTTT. Translating gives CASIYRGIGEKLFF.

The V call is TRBV7-2, the J call TRBJ2-5, with 11 bases that match TRBD2. The CDR3 runs 16 residues. Trimming at V came to 5 bases and at J to 2 bases, leaving 7 bases not matched to a gene. Germline V gene lookup returns CDR1 SGHTA and CDR2 FQGNSA. The DNA of the CDR3 is TGTGCCAGCAGCCCGGGGACTAGCGGTCAACAAGAGACCCAGTACTTC. Protein sequence: CASSPGTSGQQETQYF.

The chain couples TRBV13 to TRBJ2-1; the match to TRBD2 covers 11 bases. The V segment lost 5 bases and the J segment 2 bases; nucleotides outside the gene matches: 5. Germline CDR1 is PRHDT and CDR2 is FYEKMQ (reference sequence). CDR3 size: 16 residues. The DNA for the CDR3 is TGTGCCAGCAGCAAGATAGCGGGAGGGGCCTACAATGAGCAGTTCTTC. It translates to CASSKIAGGAYNEQFF. The full variable domain, completed using reference TRBV13 and TRBJ2-1, is AAGVIQSPRHLIKEKRETATLKCYPIPRHDTVYWYQQGPGQDPQFLISFYEKMQSDKGSIPDRFSAQQFSDYHSELNMSSLELGDSALYFCASSKIAGGAYNEQFFGPGTRLTVL.

This clone has only one observation. The chain employs TRBV5-1 and TRBJ2-7; 7 bases agree with TRBD2. V lost 3 bases, J lost 2 bases, and 8 bases stayed unmatched. The CDR3 is 15 amino acids. Germline V gene data show CDR1 as SGHRS and CDR2 as YFSETQ. CDR3 protein: CASSSVVGTTYEQYF. The CDR3 DNA is TGCGCCAGCAGCTCAGTGGTGGGGACTACCTACGAGCAGTACTTC.